This T cell receptor beta chain was obtained from a study of blood T cell repertoires in COVID-19 (TCRdb year 2020). Turning to the overall study: Samples covering the acute and convalescent phases of COVID-19 were provided by collaborators in the United States, Italy and Spain. The prospective study material was composed of cDNA or gDNA derived from T cells, B-cell-depleted T cells, or PBMCs. Deeply sampled blood TCRbeta repertoires from subjects exposed to, actively infected with, or recovered from COVID-19 were included in the dataset. The repertoires were released in a freely available public database intended as a resource for research on the immune response to SARS-CoV-2. Samples were obtained from the ongoing ImmuneRACE study (first 160 participants) and from 950 to 1,500 subjects provided by 6 global collaborators. A de-identified subject ID, COVID-19 status, age in years and sex were almost always included in the sample metadata. Where HLA class I and class II types were available, the types were taken from metadata supplied by the sample provider, not from assay-based typing. The full study reports these points: Clinical and demographic metadata were provided uncurated, with the amount varying by source and participant.

V lost 6 bases and J lost 2 bases, and the count of bases not matched to a germline gene is 16. Including the terminal cysteine and phenylalanine, the CDR3 comprises 17 residues. The entry retains the CDR3 DNA only, 51 bases that are in frame from base 1. CDR1 is given as SGHDT and CDR2 as YYEEEE, both from the germline V gene. Note on this clone: Its specific antigen is unknown. The sample holds no much larger clone one base away, and base qualities are not on file.

The collaborating institutions used their own protocols to collect whole blood in K2EDTA tubes. For TCRbeta analysis, collaborators shipped samples as frozen whole blood, isolated PBMCs, or DNA extracted from either of those sample types. The immunoSEQ Assay, a bias-controlled multiplex PCR, was used to amplify TCRbeta CDR3 regions from genomic DNA. The authors' analysis ran thus. The number of nucleated cells in each sample was estimated by amplification of reference gene primers within the assay. Sequence reads were collapsed and filtered to measure the absolute abundance of every unique TCRbeta CDR3 rearrangement. For each sample, productive Simpson clonality was calculated as the square root of Simpson's diversity index across productive rearrangements. TCRdb stores this immuneACCESS table with in-frame sequences only. Part of the clones is absent; in the studies checked, under half of the shortfall reflects unresolved V genes, and no reason is known for the rest. V and J calls and clone size are copied from that table; D and trimming were computed from the DNA. The sample profile shows 95,000 or so clones; 79% of them were found once. The biggest ten clones account for around 18% of the sample.

The receptor was isolated from a woman at least 80 years old with active or convalescent COVID-19. The rearrangement joined TRBV5-6 to TRBJ1-1; TRBD1 agrees with 7 junctional bases. The sequencing input was peripheral blood. The sequenced DNA: TGTGCCAGCACCAAGACAGGGAATCGGAAAACTAACACTGAAGCTTTCTTT. It translates to CASTKTGNRKTNTEAFF. Extended through the reference TRBV5-6 and TRBJ1-1 proteins, this CDR3 yields the full variable domain: DAGVTQSPTHLIKTRGQQVTLRCSPKSGHDTVSWYQQALGQGPQFIFQYYEEEERQRGNFPDRFSGHQFPNYSSELNVNALLLGDSALYLCASTKTGNRKTNTEAFFGQGTRLTVV.